The next 12 T cell receptor beta chains were all read from a single sample in a study of CD8 T cells in ankylosing spondylitis. TCRdb re-called the 5' RACE reads with MiXCR, one entry per CDR3 protein. The profile shows about 30,000 distinct CDR3 sequences, approximately 14% of them singletons. The material sequenced was blood. The source is a male donor with ankylosing spondylitis or in good health (not recorded which).

The chain joins TRBV6-2 or TRBV6-3 to TRBJ2-5; D ambiguous. There are 14 residues in the CDR3. The germline gives CDR1 MNHEY, CDR2 SVGEGT. The V gene lost 0 bases and the J gene lost 2 bases, with 7 bases spanning the gap. The CDR3 is CASSYSYGQETQYF. The CDR3 nucleotides are TGTGCCAGCAGTTACTCCTACGGACAAGAGACCCAGTACTTC.

The chain has TRBV7-2 and TRBJ2-2; 10 bases match TRBD2. The CDR3 sequence is 19 residues long. Per the germline V gene, CDR1 is SGHTA and CDR2 is FQGNSA. J lost 3 bases, V lost 5 bases, and 15 bases had no gene match. The DNA for the CDR3 is TGTGCCAGCAGCCCCGGACTTTCCAGCGGGAGGGCCGACACCGGGGAGCTGTTTTTT. This gives the protein CASSPGLSSGRADTGELFF. Complete variable domain (other parts from reference TRBV7-2 and TRBJ2-2): GAGVSQSPSNKVTEKGKDVELRCDPISGHTALYWYRQSLGQGLEFLIYFQGNSAPDKSGLPSDRFSAERTGGSVSTLTIQRTQQEDSAVYLCASSPGLSSGRADTGELFFGEGSRLTVL.

This clonotype appeared a few times. The rearrangement links TRBV28 to TRBJ2-1, with no clear D. V was trimmed by 5 bases and J by 8 bases, leaving 13 bases between them. This CDR3 has 13 residues. Looked up from germline, CDR1 is MDHEN and CDR2 is SYDVKM. The DNA for the CDR3 is TGTGCCAGCAGTACGACCGTGTTGGATGAGCAGTTCTTC. Translated: CASSTTVLDEQFF.

This clonotype was counted only a few times. The rearrangement links TRBV15 to TRBJ1-6, with 7 bases identical to TRBD1. The CDR3 length is 16 residues. The germline gives CDR1 LNHNV, CDR2 YYDKDF (reference sequence). V lost 4 bases, J lost 6 bases, and 9 bases stayed unmatched. CDR3 residues: CATSKRQGLGNSPLHF. CDR3 sequence (DNA): TGTGCCACCAGCAAAAGACAGGGCTTGGGTAATTCACCCCTCCACTTT.

The chain uses TRBV7-9 and TRBJ1-4; unclear D gene. The CDR3 loop spans 12 amino acids. V shed 4 bases and J shed 8 bases, with 8 bases lying between them. Germline-derived CDR1 and CDR2 are SEHNR and FQNEAQ (reference sequence). CDR3 in DNA: TGTGCCAGCAGCTGGACTGACGAAAAACTGTTTTTT. Translated: CASSWTDEKLFF.

This clonotype turned up a few times. This chain joins TRBV12-3 or TRBV12-4 and TRBJ2-3; 12 bases map to TRBD1. The CDR3 extends over 15 amino acids. After removal of 7 bases from V and 6 bases from J, the junction contained 8 bases not matched to a gene. The CDR3 sequence: CASKARDRGLDTQYF. In DNA form, the CDR3 reads TGTGCCAGCAAAGCCCGGGACAGGGGGCTGGATACGCAGTATTTT.

The chain links TRBV28 to TRBJ2-7, with D perhaps matching TRBD1 or TRBD2 (5 bases each). This CDR3 has 15 amino acids. The germline V gene has CDR1 MDHEN and CDR2 SYDVKM. V lost 5 bases and J 3 bases, leaving 17 bases between the germline ends. The CDR3 region is CASSPGTLDGYEQYF. The CDR3 bases are TGTGCCAGCAGTCCCGGGACGTTGGATGGCTACGAGCAGTACTTC. Together with reference TRBV28 and TRBJ2-7, the CDR3 gives the full variable domain: DVKVTQSSRYLVKRTGEKVFLECVQDMDHENMFWYRQDPGLGLRLIYFSYDVKMKEKGDIPEGYSVSREKKERFSLILESASTNQTSMYLCASSPGTLDGYEQYFGPGTRLTVT.

This chain joins TRBV2 and TRBJ2-5, with 8 bases identical to TRBD1. V lost 5 bases to trimming and J lost 1 base; unmatched junction nucleotides: 6. The germline gives CDR1 SNHLY, CDR2 FYNNEI. The CDR3 runs 15 residues. The DNA for the CDR3 is TGTGCCAGCAGTCAAGATGGGACAGGCCAAGAGACCCAGTACTTC. Protein: CASSQDGTGQETQYF.

This clonotype has just one count. The CDR3 bases are TGCAGCGTTGGCACGGACGCGAACACCGGGGAGCTGTTTTTT. Translation gives CSVGTDANTGELFF. This sequence joins TRBV29-1 and TRBJ2-2; D remains ambiguous. The CDR3 has 14 residues. V was pared by 4 bases and J by 0 bases, with 9 bases between. The germline V gene encodes CDR1 SQVTM and CDR2 ANQGSEA.

The V gene is TRBV6-5, the J gene TRBJ2-2; 8 bases fit TRBD2. Trimming removed 6 bases from V and 4 bases from J; junction bases left unmatched: 4. Germline-derived CDR1 and CDR2 are MNHEY and SVGAGI. The CDR3 spans 14 residues. The CDR3 region has the DNA TGTGCCAGCAGGCGGGGGGTGGTCACCGGGGAGCTGTTTTTT. This sequence encodes CASRRGVVTGELFF.

The genes are TRBV15 and TRBJ2-1; no firm D call. V shed 0 bases and J shed 6 bases, with 6 bases lying between them. CDR1 and CDR2 from the germline V gene are LNHNV and YYDKDF (reference sequence). This CDR3 is built from 13 residues. This CDR3 reads CATSRERGNEQFF. DNA of the CDR3: TGTGCCACCAGCAGAGAGCGAGGCAATGAGCAGTTCTTC.

About this clonotype: A junction end diverges from the germline sequence, so it may reflect a read error. The chain employs TRBV5-1 and TRBJ1-5; no reliable D call. Germline CDR1 is SGHRS and CDR2 is YFSETQ. This CDR3 spans 15 amino acids. The CDR3 DNA reads as TGCGCCAGCAGACTTGAAGTGGGTGGCAATCAGCCCCAACATTTT. It codes for CASRLEVGGNQPQHF.